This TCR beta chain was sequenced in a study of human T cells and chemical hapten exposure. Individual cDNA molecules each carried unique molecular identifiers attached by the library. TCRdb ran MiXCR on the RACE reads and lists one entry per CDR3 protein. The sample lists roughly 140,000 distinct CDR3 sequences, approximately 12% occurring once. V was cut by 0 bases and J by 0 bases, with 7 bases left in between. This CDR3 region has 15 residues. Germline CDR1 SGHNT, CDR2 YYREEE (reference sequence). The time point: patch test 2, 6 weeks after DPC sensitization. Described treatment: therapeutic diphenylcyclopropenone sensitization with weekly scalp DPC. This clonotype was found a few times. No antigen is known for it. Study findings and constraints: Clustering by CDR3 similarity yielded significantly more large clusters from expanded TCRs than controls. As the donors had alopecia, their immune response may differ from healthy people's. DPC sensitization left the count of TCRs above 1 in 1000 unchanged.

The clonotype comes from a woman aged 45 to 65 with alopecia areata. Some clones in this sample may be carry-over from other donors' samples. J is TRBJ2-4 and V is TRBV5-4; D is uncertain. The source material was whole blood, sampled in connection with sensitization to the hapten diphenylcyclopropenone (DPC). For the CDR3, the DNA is TGTGCCAGCAGCTTGGGACGGACAGCCAAAAACATTCAGTACTTC. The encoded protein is CASSLGRTAKNIQYF. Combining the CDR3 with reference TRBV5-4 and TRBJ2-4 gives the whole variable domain ETGVTQSPTHLIKTRGQQVTLRCSSQSGHNTVSWYQQALGQGPQFIFQYYREEENGRGNFPPRFSGLQFPNYSSELNVNALELDDSALYLCASSLGRTAKNIQYFGAGTRLSVL.